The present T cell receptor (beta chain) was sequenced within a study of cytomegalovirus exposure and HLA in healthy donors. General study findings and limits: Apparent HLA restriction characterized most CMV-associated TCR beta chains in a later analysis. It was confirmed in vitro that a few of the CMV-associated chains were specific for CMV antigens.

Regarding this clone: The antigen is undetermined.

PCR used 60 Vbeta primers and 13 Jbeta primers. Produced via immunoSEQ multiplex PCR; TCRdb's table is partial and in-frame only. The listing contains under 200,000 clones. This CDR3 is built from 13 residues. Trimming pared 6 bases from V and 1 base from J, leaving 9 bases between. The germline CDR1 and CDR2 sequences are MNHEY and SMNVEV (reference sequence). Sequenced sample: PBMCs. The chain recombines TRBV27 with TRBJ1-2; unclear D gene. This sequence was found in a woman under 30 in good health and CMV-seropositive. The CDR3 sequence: CASSTSYNYGYTF. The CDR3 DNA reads TGTGCCAGCAGCACGAGCTATAACTATGGCTACACCTTC.